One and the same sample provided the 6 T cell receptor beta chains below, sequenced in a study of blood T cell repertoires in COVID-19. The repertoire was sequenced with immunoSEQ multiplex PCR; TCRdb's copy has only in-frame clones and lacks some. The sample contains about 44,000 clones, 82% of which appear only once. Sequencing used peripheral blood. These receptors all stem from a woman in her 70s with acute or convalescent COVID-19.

In DNA form, the CDR3 reads TGTGCCAGCAGCAACCGGGGGTTCGGCACTGAAGCTTTCTTT. Amino acids: CASSNRGFGTEAFF. The chain carries TRBV7-2 and TRBJ1-1, with D perhaps matching TRBD1 (5 bases). V lost 5 bases, J lost 4 bases, and 14 bases lay in between. CDR1 and CDR2 (germline): SGHTA, FQGNSA. The CDR3 runs 14 residues.

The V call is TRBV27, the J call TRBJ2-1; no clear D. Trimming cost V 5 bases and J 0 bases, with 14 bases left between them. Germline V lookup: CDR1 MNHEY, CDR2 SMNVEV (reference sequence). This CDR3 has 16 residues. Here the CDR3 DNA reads TGTGCCAGCAGTACCTTCCAACCCAGCTCCTACAATGAGCAGTTCTTC. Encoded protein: CASSTFQPSSYNEQFF.

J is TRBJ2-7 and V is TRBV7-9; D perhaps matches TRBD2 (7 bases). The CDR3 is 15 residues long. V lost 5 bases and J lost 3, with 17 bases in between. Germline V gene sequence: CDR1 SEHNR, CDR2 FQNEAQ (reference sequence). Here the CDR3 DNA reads TGTGCCAGCAGCCTTATAGGGGGGGGAGGCTACGAGCAGTACTTC. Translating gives CASSLIGGGGYEQYF.

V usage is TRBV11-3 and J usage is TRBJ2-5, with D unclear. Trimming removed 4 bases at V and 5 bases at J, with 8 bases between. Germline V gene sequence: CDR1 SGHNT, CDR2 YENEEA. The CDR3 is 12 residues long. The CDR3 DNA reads TGTGCCAGCAGCTCTGGGCAGGAGACCCAGTACTTC. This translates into CASSSGQETQYF.

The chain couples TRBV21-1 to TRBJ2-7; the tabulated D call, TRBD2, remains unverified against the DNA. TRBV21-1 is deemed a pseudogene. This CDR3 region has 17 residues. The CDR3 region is CASSTKNGQRSSYEQYF. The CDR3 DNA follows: TGTGCCAGCTCTACAAAGAATGGTCAGCGTAGCTCCTACGAGCAGTACTTC.

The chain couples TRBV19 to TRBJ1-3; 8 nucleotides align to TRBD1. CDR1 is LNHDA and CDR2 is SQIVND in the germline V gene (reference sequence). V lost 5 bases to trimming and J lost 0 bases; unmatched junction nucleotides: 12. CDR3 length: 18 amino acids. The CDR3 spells CASSRTGNSPYSGNTIYF. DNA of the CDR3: TGTGCCAGTAGTCGGACAGGGAATTCACCTTACTCTGGAAACACCATATATTTT. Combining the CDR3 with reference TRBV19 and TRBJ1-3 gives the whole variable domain DGGITQSPKYLFRKEGQNVTLSCEQNLNHDAMYWYRQDPGQGLRLIYYSQIVNDFQKGDIAEGYSVSREKKESFPLTVTSAQKNPTAFYLCASSRTGNSPYSGNTIYFGEGSWLTVV.